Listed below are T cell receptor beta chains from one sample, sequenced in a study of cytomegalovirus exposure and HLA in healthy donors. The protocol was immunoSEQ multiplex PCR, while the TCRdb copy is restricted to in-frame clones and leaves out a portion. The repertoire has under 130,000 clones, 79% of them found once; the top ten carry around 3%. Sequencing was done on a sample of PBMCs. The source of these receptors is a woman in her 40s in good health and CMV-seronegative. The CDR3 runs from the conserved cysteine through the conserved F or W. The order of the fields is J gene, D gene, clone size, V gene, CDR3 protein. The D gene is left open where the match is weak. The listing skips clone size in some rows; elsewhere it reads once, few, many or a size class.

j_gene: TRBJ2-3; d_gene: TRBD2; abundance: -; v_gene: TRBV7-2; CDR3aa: CASLRPGTSGRAWYF
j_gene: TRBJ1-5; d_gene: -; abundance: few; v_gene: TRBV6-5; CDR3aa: CASSYGALNQPQHF
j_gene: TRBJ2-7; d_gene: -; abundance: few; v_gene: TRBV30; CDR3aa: CAWSDRTYTYF
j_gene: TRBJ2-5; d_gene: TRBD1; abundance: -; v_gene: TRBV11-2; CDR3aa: CASSPLGTGGPETQYF
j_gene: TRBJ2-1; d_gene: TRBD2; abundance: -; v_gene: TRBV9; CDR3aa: CASSEGTSGKVEQFF
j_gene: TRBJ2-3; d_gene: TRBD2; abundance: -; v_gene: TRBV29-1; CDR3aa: CSVVGAGGPADTQYF
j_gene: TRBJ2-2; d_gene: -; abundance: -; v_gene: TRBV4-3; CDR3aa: CASSQDRVSANTGELFF
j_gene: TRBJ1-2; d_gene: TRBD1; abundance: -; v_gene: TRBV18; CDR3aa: CASSRTGGAQGYGYTF
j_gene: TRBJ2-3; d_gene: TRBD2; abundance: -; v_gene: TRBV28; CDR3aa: CASIEGRGDTQYF
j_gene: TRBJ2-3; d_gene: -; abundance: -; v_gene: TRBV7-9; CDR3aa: CASSPETGTSTDTQYF
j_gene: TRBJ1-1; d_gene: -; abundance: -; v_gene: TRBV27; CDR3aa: CASSSRWGDTEAFF
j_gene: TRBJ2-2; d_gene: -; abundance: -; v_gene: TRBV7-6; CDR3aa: CASSFGSGHTGELFF
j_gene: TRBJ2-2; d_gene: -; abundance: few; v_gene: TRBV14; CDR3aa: CASSQLATGELFF
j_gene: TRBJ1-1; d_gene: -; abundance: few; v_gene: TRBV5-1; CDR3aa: CASSLDSPMDTEAFF
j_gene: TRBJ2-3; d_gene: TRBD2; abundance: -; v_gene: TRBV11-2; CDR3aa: CASSLVAGAGTDTQYF
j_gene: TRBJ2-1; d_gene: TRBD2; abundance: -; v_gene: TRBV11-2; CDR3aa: CASSFFTSGSYNEQFF
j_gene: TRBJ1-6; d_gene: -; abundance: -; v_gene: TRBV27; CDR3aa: CASSSRSSYNSPLHF
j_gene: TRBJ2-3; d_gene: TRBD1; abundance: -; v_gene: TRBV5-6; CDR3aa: CASRPTGGADTQYF
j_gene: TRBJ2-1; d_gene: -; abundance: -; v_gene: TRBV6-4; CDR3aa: CASSESELSEQFF
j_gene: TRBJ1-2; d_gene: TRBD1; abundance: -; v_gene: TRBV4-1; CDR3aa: CASSRIPPLSKTGTGTEGYTF
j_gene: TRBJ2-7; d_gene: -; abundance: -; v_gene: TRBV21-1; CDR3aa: CASRPGQGARKSYEQYF
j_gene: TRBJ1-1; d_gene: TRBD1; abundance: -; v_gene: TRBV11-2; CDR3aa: CASSLGQGYTEAFF
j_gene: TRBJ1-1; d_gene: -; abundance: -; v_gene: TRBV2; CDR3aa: CASSPPKGMGLDAFF
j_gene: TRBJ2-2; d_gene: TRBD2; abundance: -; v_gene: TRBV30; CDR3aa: CAWRGLAEMNTGELFF
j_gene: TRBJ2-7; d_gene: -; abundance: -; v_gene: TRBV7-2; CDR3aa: CASSLVAALREQYF
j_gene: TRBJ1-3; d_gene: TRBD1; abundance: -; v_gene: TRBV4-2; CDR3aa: CASSQDLTGTYTIYF
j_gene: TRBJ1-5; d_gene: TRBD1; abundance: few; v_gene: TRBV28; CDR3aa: CASSLATGVNQPQHF
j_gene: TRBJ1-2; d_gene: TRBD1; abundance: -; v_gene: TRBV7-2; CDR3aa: CASSLQGAQAYGYTF
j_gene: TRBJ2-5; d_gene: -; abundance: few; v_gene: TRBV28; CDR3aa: CATRTAKSGQGTQYF
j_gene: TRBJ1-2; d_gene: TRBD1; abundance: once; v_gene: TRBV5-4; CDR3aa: CASSLKGGDYGYTF
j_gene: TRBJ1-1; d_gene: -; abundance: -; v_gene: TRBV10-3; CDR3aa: CAISERSEVDTEAFF
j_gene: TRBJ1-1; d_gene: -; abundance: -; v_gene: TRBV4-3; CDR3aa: CASSQVRGNTEAFF
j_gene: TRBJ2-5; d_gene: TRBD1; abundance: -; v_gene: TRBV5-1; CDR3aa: CASSPRTGPETQYF
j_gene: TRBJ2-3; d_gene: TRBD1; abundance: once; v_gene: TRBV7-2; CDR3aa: CASSWGDRGNSDTQYF
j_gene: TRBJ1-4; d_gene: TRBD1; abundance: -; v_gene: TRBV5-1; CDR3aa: CASSAGQGMGTNEKLFF
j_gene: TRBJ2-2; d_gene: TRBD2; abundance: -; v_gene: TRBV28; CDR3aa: CASTPGLAGEYTGELFF
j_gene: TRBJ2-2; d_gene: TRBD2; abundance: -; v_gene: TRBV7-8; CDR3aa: CASSLIGTIAGELFF
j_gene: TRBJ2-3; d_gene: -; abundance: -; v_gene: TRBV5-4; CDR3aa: CASSLDQVTDTQYF
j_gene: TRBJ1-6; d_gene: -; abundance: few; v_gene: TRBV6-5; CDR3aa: CASSFRGNNSPLHF
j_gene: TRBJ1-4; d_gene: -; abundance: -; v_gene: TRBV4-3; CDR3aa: CASSQDWYRGGGDNEKLFF
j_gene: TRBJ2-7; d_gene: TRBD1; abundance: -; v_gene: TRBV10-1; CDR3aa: CASSDGQGGTYEQYF
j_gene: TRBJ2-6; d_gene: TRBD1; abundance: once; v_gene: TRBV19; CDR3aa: CASSIRTGNSGANVLTF
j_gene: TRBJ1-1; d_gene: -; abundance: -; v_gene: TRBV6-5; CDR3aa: CASSYDGDTEAFF
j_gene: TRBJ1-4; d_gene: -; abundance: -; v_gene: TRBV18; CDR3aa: CASSLNKATNEKLFF
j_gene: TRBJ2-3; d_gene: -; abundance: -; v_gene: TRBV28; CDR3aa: CASIPSPGADTQYF
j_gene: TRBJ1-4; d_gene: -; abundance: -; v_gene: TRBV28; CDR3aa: CASSLSRRGGGKLFF
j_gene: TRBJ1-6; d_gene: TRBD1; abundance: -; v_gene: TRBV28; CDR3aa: CASSPGTGVSPLHF
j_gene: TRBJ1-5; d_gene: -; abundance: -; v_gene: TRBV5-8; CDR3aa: CASSLDNSQPSNQPQHF
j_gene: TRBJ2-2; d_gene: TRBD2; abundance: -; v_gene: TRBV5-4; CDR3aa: CASSSGLADAGELFF
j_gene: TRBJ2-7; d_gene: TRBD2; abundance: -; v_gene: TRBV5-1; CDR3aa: CASSGTSGSYEQYF
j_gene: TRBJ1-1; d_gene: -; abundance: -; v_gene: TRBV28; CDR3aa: CASSLKGENTEAFF